The subject of this entry is one TCR beta chain. A Seattle source enrolled patients during active infection and followed them longitudinally. Original data processing: Scientists estimated how many nucleated cells there were by amplifying reference gene primers. The data were produced by immunoSEQ multiplex PCR, yet TCRdb's version contains in-frame clones alone and is incomplete. V and J calls plus clone size are reproduced from that table; the DNA served to infer D and trimming. In the table there are 200,000 to 250,000 clones, over 75% of which are singletons. The sample belongs to a study of blood T cell repertoires in COVID-19. Across the study: The United States, Italy and Spain supplied acute and convalescent COVID-19 samples. The analysed material was cDNA or gDNA that came from T cells, B-cell-depleted T cells, or PBMCs.

Specimen: peripheral blood. This sequence was found in a woman between 65 and 79 years old with COVID-19, enrolled during active disease.

The CDR3 region is CSATQGGEQYF. For the CDR3, the DNA is TGCAGTGCCACCCAGGGGGGCGAGCAGTACTTC. The J gene is TRBJ2-7, the V gene TRBV20-1, with D possibly matching TRBD1 (7 bases). The CDR3 length is 11 residues. Between the trimmed V and J ends, which lost 6 bases and 6 bases, there was a span of 12 bases. Germline CDR1 and CDR2: DFQATT and SNEGSKA (reference sequence).